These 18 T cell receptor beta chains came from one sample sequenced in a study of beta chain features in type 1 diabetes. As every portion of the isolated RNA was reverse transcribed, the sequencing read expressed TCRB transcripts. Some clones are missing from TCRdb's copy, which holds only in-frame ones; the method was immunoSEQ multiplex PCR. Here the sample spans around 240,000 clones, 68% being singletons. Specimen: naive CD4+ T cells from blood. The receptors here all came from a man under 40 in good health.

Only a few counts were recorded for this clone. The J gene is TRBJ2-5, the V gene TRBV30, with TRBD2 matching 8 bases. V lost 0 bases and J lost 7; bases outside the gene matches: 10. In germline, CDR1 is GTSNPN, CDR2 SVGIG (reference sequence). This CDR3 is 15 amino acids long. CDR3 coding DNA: TGTGCCTGGAGTGTATCACTAGCGGCCCTGGGGACCCAGTACTTC. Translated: CAWSVSLAALGTQYF. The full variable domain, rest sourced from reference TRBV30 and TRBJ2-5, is SQTIHQWPATLVQPVGSPLSLECTVEGTSNPNLYWYRQAAGRGLQLLFYSVGIGQISSEVPQNLSASRPQDRQFILSSKKLLLSDSGFYLCAWSVSLAALGTQYFGPGTRLLVL.

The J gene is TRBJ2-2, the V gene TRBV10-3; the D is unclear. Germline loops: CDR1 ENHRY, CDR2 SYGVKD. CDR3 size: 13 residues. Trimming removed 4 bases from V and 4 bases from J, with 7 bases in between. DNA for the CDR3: TGTGCCATCAGTGCTTCGAGCACCGGGGAGCTGTTTTTT. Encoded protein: CAISASSTGELFF.

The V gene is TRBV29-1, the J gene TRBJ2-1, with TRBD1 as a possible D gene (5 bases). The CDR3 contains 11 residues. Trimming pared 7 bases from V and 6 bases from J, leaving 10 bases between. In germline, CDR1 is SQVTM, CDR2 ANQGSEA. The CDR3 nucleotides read TGCAGCGCCGACAGAGGCAATGAGCAGTTCTTC. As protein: CSADRGNEQFF.

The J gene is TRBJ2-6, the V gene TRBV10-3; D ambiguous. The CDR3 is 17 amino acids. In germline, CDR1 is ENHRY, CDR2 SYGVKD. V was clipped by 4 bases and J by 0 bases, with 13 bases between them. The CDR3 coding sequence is TGTGCCATCAGTGTATCGGACGGACGCTCTGGGGCCAACGTCCTGACTTTC. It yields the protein CAISVSDGRSGANVLTF.

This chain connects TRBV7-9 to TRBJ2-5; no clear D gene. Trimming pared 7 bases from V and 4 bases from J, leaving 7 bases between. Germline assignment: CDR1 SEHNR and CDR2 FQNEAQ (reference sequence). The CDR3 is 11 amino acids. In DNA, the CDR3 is TGTGCCAGCACAACCGGAGAGACCCAGTACTTC. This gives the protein CASTTGETQYF.

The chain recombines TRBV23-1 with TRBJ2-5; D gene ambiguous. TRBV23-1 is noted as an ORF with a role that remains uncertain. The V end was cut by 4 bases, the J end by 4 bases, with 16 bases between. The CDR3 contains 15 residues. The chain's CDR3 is CASSRSNGQAETQYF. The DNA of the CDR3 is TGCGCCAGCAGTCGATCTAACGGGCAGGCAGAGACCCAGTACTTC.

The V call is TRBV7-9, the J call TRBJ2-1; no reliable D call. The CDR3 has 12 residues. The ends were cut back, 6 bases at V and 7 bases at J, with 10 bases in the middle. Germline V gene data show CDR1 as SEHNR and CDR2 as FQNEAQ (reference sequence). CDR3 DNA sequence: TGTGCCAGCAGTCTCCCTTGGAATGAGCAGTTCTTC. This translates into CASSLPWNEQFF. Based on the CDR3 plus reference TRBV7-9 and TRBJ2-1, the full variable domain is DTGVSQNPRHKITKRGQNVTFRCDPISEHNRLYWYRQTLGQGPEFLTYFQNEAQLEKSRLLSDRFSAERPKGSFSTLEIQRTEQGDSAMYLCASSLPWNEQFFGPGTRLTVL.

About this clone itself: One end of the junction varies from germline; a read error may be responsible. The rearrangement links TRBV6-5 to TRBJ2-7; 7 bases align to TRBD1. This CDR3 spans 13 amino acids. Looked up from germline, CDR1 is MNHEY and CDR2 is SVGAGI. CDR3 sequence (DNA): TGTGCCACCAAGAGGACAGGCGAGGGGTCTCAATCCTTC. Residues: CATKRTGEGSQSF.

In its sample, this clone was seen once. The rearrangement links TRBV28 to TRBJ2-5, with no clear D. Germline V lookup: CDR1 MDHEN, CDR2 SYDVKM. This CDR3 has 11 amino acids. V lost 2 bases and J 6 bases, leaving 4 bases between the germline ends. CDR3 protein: CASSLEKTQYF. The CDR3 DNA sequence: TGTGCCAGCAGTTTAGAGAAGACCCAGTACTTC.

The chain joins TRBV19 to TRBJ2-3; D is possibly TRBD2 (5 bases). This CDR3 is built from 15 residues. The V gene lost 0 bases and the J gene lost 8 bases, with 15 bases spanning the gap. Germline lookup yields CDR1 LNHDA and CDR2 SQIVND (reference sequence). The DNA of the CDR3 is TGTGCCAGTAGTATAGATCGGTCCGAGCGGAGTACGCAGTATTTT. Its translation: CASSIDRSERSTQYF.

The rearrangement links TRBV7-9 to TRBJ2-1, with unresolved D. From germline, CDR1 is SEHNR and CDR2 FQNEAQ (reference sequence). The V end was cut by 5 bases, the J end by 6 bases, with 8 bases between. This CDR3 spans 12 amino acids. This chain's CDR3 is CASSPAANEQFF. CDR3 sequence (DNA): TGTGCCAGCAGCCCCGCGGCCAATGAGCAGTTCTTC.

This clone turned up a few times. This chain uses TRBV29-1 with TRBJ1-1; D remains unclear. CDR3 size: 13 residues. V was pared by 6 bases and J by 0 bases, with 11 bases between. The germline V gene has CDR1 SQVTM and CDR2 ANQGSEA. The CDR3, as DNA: TGCAGCGTGAATGGGGTTATGAACACTGAAGCTTTCTTT. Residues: CSVNGVMNTEAFF. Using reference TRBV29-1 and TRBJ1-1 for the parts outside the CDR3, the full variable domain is SAVISQKPSRDICQRGTSLTIQCQVDSQVTMMFWYRQQPGQSLTLIATANQGSEATYESGFVIDKFPISRPNLTFSTLTVSNMSPEDSSIYLCSVNGVMNTEAFFGQGTRLTVV.

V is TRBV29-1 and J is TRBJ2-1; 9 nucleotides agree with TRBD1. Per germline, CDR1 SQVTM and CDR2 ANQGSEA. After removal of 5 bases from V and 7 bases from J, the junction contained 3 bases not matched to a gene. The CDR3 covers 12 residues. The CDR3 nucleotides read TGCAGCGTTCCGACAGGGGGTAATGAGCAGTTCTTC. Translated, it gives CSVPTGGNEQFF.

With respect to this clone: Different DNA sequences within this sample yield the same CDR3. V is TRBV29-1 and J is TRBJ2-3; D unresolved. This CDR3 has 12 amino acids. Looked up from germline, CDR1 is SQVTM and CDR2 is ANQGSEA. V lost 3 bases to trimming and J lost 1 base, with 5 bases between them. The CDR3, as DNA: TGCAGCGTTGACCGGGGCACAGATACGCAGTATTTT. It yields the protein CSVDRGTDTQYF.

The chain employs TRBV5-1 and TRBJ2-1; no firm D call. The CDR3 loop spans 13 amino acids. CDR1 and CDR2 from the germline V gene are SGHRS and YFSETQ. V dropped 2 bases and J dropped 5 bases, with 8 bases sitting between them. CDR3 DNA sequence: TGCGCCAGCAGCTTTAGTGGGAACAATGAGCAGTTCTTC. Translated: CASSFSGNNEQFF.

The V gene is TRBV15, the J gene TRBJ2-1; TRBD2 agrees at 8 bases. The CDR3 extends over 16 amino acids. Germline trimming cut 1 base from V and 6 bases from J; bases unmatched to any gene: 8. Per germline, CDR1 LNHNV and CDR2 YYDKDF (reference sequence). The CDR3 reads CATSRGASGSLNEQFF. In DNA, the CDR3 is TGTGCCACCAGCAGAGGAGCGAGCGGGAGTCTCAATGAGCAGTTCTTC.

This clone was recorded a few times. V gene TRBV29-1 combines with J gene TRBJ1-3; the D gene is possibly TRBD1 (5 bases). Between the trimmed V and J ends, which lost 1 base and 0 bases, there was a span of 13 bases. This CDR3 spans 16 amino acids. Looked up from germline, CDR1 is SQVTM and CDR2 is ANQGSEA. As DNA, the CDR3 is TGCAGCGTTGAAGTCGGGACTGATACCTCTGGAAACACCATATATTTT. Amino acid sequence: CSVEVGTDTSGNTIYF.

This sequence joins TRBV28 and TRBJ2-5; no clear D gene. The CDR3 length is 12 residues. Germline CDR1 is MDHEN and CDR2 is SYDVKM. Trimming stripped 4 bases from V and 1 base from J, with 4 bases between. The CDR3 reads CASSYGQETQYF. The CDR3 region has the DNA TGTGCCAGCAGTTACGGCCAAGAGACCCAGTACTTC.